This is a list of T cell receptor beta chains from one sample in a study of T cell repertoires in cytomegalovirus infection. One entry per CDR3 protein results from TCRdb running MiXCR on the reads. The sample records roughly 80,000 distinct CDR3 sequences, roughly a quarter being singletons. Antigen specificity for these receptors is unknown. The starting material was CD8+ T cells from cultured PBMCs, obtained from culture after CMV antigen stimulation. The receptors shown here come from a human donor in good health (CMV status not recorded). Some clones in this sample may be carry-over from other donors' samples. The CDR3 runs from the conserved cysteine through the conserved F or W. D genes are given only for firm matches.

v_call,j_call,d_call,cdr3_aa
TRBV7-2,TRBJ2-7,NA,CASSLWASSSSYEQYF
TRBV20-1,TRBJ2-1,TRBD2,CSVAGGLNEQFF
TRBV9,TRBJ2-1,TRBD2,CASSAPFLAGSYNEQFF
TRBV7-9,TRBJ2-1,NA,CASSLESNEQFF
TRBV6-5,TRBJ2-7,TRBD2,CATSPPGSGRADEQYF
TRBV27,TRBJ1-5,NA,CASSPPGGPQHF
TRBV20-1,TRBJ1-3,NA,CSARGGAGPDPRFTGNTIYF
TRBV7-3,TRBJ2-7,NA,CASSSGTGEQYF
TRBV19,TRBJ2-2,TRBD2,CASSLRLARSTGELFF
TRBV4-3,TRBJ2-1,NA,CASSQDRGVPYNEQFF
TRBV28,TRBJ1-2,TRBD1,CASSLGTGVGYTF
TRBV6-2/TRBV6-3,TRBJ2-7,NA,CASSYSSSYEQYF